One TCR beta chain is described in this entry. A single base separates this from a much larger clone, so it may be a read error. Other DNA sequences in this sample translate to the same CDR3. The record originates from a study of T cell changes during pregnancy in multiple sclerosis. Here immunoSEQ multiplex PCR was the method, and the copy in TCRdb shows in-frame clones only, minus some. The sample lists about 24,000 clones, 85% to 90% occurring once. The sequenced sample was CD4+ T cells from peripheral blood mononuclear cells, obtained in the second trimester of pregnancy. The sequence was collected from a female donor in good health, enrolled as a control in a pregnancy study.

CDR3 nucleotides: TGCAGTGTTGTAGACGGCGGGACAGATACGCAGTATTTT. The encoded protein is CSVVDGGTDTQYF. The chain links TRBV29-1 to TRBJ2-3; TRBD2 is a possible D gene (5 bases). The germline V gene encodes CDR1 SQVTM and CDR2 ANQGSEA. The CDR3 spans 13 residues.